This T cell receptor beta chain was captured in a study of T cell responses to AZD1222 COVID-19 vaccine. Findings and limits, study-wide: Repertoire sampling happened only post peak T cell response.

Measured with immunoSEQ multiplex PCR; TCRdb has only the in-frame clones, and not every one. The table records 130,000 or so clones, roughly 93% of them present only once. Points on this clone: Its antigen is still unknown.

Trimming removed 0 bases from V and 11 bases from J, with 11 bases in between. The CDR3 is 13 amino acids. Germline V gene lookup returns CDR1 GTSNPN and CDR2 SVGIG (reference sequence). The genes are TRBV30 and TRBJ1-6, with a possible D match to TRBD1 (6 bases). This sequence was found in an adult in good health. Sequenced material: peripheral blood, taken on day 0 of MenACWY control vaccination. The CDR3 sequence: CAWSVLGGAPLHF. The CDR3, as DNA: TGTGCCTGGAGTGTCCTAGGGGGGGCACCCCTCCACTTT.